Presented here are 25 T cell receptor beta chains from one specimen sequenced in a study of cytomegalovirus exposure and HLA in healthy donors. It was with 60 Vbeta and 13 Jbeta primers that the PCR ran. Sequenced by immunoSEQ multiplex PCR; TCRdb stores in-frame clones only, minus some. The sample has around 110,000 clones; approximately 71% are singletons. Sequenced sample: PBMCs. Receptors originate from a man between 40 and 49 years old in good health and CMV-seronegative.

The chain combines TRBV6-5 with TRBJ2-7; perhaps TRBD1 as D (5 bases). The CDR3 is 14 amino acids. Germline V gene data show CDR1 as MNHEY and CDR2 as SVGAGI. Trimming cost V 5 bases and J 0 bases, with 11 bases left between them. This chain's CDR3 is CASSVGQGSYEQYF. The CDR3 region has the DNA TGTGCCAGCAGTGTAGGGCAGGGCTCCTACGAGCAGTACTTC.

The rearrangement joins TRBV2 to TRBJ1-2, with TRBD1 matching over 9 bases. CDR1 is SNHLY and CDR2 is FYNNEI in the germline V gene. With 8 bases clipped from V and 2 bases from J, the junction kept 6 bases outside the gene matches. The CDR3 is 14 amino acids. The CDR3 DNA reads as TGTGCCAGCCGGGACAGGGATGCAAACTATGGCTACACCTTC. Protein: CASRDRDANYGYTF.

J is TRBJ2-1 and V is TRBV6-4; TRBD1 matches 10 bases. This CDR3 has 15 residues. Unmatched junction bases numbered 3, after V lost 4 bases and J lost 3 bases. In germline, CDR1 is MRHNA, CDR2 SNTAGT. CDR3 DNA sequence: TGTGCCAGCAGTGCTGACAGGGGGCACTACAATGAGCAGTTCTTC. Translation: CASSADRGHYNEQFF.

A few counts support this clone. This chain links TRBV7-9 with TRBJ2-4, with TRBD1 identical over 8 bases. V shed 2 bases and J 3 bases; nucleotides not matched to a gene: 3. This CDR3 spans 15 amino acids. Looked up from germline, CDR1 is SEHNR and CDR2 is FQNEAQ (reference sequence). CDR3 sequence: CASSLPTGVKNIQYF. The CDR3 bases are TGTGCCAGCAGCTTACCGACAGGGGTCAAAAACATTCAGTACTTC.

V and J are TRBV7-9 and TRBJ1-3; 11 bases are shared with TRBD1. CDR3 length: 16 amino acids. The V gene's germline CDR1 is SEHNR and CDR2 FQNEAQ (reference sequence). The V and J ends lost 5 bases and 2 bases, in that order; junction bases with no gene match: 5. The CDR3, as DNA: TGTGCCAGCAGCACGTGGACAGGGGGCCCTGGAAACACCATATATTTT. Its translation: CASSTWTGGPGNTIYF.

The V call is TRBV7-2, the J call TRBJ2-1; TRBD2 aligns across 8 bases. The CDR3 is 16 amino acids. The V gene end was trimmed by 7 bases and the J gene end by 4 bases; junction bases not matched to a gene: 12. The V gene's germline CDR1 is SGHTA and CDR2 FQGNSA. The chain's CDR3 is CASTPLGRGVYNEQFF. In DNA, the CDR3 is TGTGCCAGCACCCCGTTAGGGCGGGGGGTTTACAATGAGCAGTTCTTC.

This chain joins TRBV2 and TRBJ2-3, with TRBD2 matching 8 bases. The CDR3 totals 15 residues. Per germline, CDR1 SNHLY and CDR2 FYNNEI. The J segment lost 2 bases and the V segment lost 6 bases, leaving 7 bases of the junction unmatched. This CDR3 is CASRGTSGATDTQYF. CDR3 nucleotides: TGTGCCAGCAGAGGTACTAGCGGAGCCACAGATACGCAGTATTTT.

The V call is TRBV18, the J call TRBJ1-3, with a possible D match to TRBD1 (5 bases). CDR1 is KGHSH and CDR2 is LQKENI in the germline V gene. The CDR3 covers 16 residues. The V end lost 5 bases, the J end lost 0 bases, and 14 bases lay between the germline ends. This chain's CDR3 is CASSTQGGASGNTIYF. CDR3 coding DNA: TGTGCCAGCTCAACTCAGGGAGGGGCCTCTGGAAACACCATATATTTT.

This chain connects TRBV5-1 to TRBJ2-5; TRBD2 matches 8 bases. The CDR3 runs to 16 residues. V was pared by 0 bases and J by 5 bases, with 9 bases of the junction left unmatched. Germline CDR1 and CDR2: SGHRS and YFSETQ. The CDR3 here is CASSLGVGGAPETQYF. CDR3 bases: TGCGCCAGCAGCTTGGGGGTCGGGGGGGCTCCGGAGACCCAGTACTTC.

The chain recombines TRBV7-7 with TRBJ2-5; possible D gene TRBD1, 6 bases. V dropped 2 bases and J dropped 2 bases, with 12 bases sitting between them. Germline values: CDR1 SSHAT, CDR2 FNYEAQ (reference sequence). The CDR3 consists of 15 residues. CDR3 protein: CASSLTGSAQETQYF. The CDR3 nucleotides read TGTGCCAGCAGCTTAACAGGGAGCGCACAAGAGACCCAGTACTTC.

The V call is TRBV7-3, the J call TRBJ2-1; D perhaps matches TRBD2 (6 bases). This CDR3 is 15 amino acids long. CDR1 and CDR2 from the germline V gene are SGHTA and FQGTGA. Trimming removed 1 base from V and 12 bases from J, with 19 bases in between. The CDR3 protein is CASSLMSLERGGQFF. DNA of the CDR3: TGTGCCAGCAGCTTAATGTCTCTAGAGAGGGGAGGGCAGTTCTTC.

The V and J genes are TRBV7-5 and TRBJ1-6; whether TRBD1, the table's D call, matches the DNA was not checked. TRBV7-5 is an annotated pseudogene. The CDR3 sequence is 16 residues long. CDR3 bases: TGTGTCAGAAGTCTCCGGGACAGCTCCTATAATTCACCCCTCCACTTT. Residues: CVRSLRDSSYNSPLHF.

The CDR3 DNA follows: TGCAGCGTTGATGGGCAGGGGTACACTGAAGCTTTCTTT. Protein: CSVDGQGYTEAFF. The rearrangement uses TRBV29-1 and TRBJ1-1; tentatively, D is TRBD1 (6 bases). From germline, CDR1 is SQVTM and CDR2 ANQGSEA. The CDR3 contains 13 residues. Trimming took off 3 bases at V and 3 bases at J, with 11 bases between the two ends.

The chain carries TRBV19 and TRBJ2-3, with D unclear. The CDR3 contains 14 residues. From germline, CDR1 is LNHDA and CDR2 SQIVND (reference sequence). Trimming pared 3 bases from V and 2 bases from J, leaving 9 bases between. Here the CDR3 DNA reads TGTGCCAGTAGTATCAATTCCATCACAGATACGCAGTATTTT. Amino acids: CASSINSITDTQYF.

On this clone: Other DNA sequences in the same sample also yield this CDR3. The rearrangement uses TRBV5-1 and TRBJ2-5; no reliable D call. The CDR3 runs to 11 residues. V shed 2 bases and J shed 4 bases, with 3 bases lying between them. Per the germline V gene, CDR1 is SGHRS and CDR2 is YFSETQ. This chain's CDR3 is CASSFRETQYF. CDR3 bases: TGCGCCAGCAGCTTTAGAGAGACCCAGTACTTC.

V is TRBV2 and J is TRBJ1-2; D unclear. Between the trimmed V and J ends, which lost 4 bases and 5 bases, there was a span of 5 bases. This CDR3 region has 11 residues. The germline V gene encodes CDR1 SNHLY and CDR2 FYNNEI. CDR3 sequence: CASSVRYGYTF. In DNA, the CDR3 is TGTGCCAGCAGTGTCCGTTATGGCTACACCTTC.

In the case of this clone: One end of the junction varies from germline; a read error may be responsible. The genes are TRBV7-9 and TRBJ1-2; the match to TRBD1 covers 8 bases. The CDR3 runs to 15 residues. In germline, CDR1 is SEHNR, CDR2 FQNEAQ (reference sequence). The CDR3 region has the DNA TGTTCCAGCAGCTCCACGTGGACAGGGTTGGATGGCTACACCTTC. This codes for CSSSSTWTGLDGYTF.

The table lists this clone with a count of one. This chain connects TRBV14 to TRBJ1-1; the match to TRBD1 covers 11 bases. Germline V lookup: CDR1 SGHDN, CDR2 FVKESK. CDR3 size: 13 residues. The ends lost 6 bases at V and 11 bases at J; junction bases unmatched: 8. As DNA, the CDR3 is TGTGCCAGCAGTCGGACAGGGGGCGCGGAGGCTTTCTTT. Its translation: CASSRTGGAEAFF.

This clone occurred a few times. The V gene is TRBV29-1, the J gene TRBJ2-3; tentatively, D is TRBD2 (6 bases). Germline V gene lookup returns CDR1 SQVTM and CDR2 ANQGSEA. The CDR3 loop spans 14 amino acids. V was clipped by 4 bases and J by 4 bases, with 15 bases between them. This CDR3 reads CSVGTTSTADTQYF. The CDR3 DNA follows: TGCAGCGTTGGGACGACTAGTACGGCAGATACGCAGTATTTT.

This chain connects TRBV13 to TRBJ1-1; TRBD1 is a possible D gene (5 bases). The CDR3 length is 16 residues. Germline V gives CDR1 PRHDT, CDR2 FYEKMQ (reference sequence). V was clipped by 0 bases and J by 1 base, with 12 bases between them. The CDR3 sequence: CASSLGPRVGNTEAFF. The CDR3 DNA follows: TGTGCCAGCAGCTTAGGGCCCAGGGTGGGGAACACTGAAGCTTTCTTT.

This clone was recorded once. The chain carries TRBV19 and TRBJ2-1, with D possibly being TRBD2 (6 bases). CDR1 and CDR2 (germline): LNHDA, SQIVND (reference sequence). This CDR3 is 15 amino acids long. Deletions cut 2 bases from V and 0 bases from J, with 8 bases between. CDR3 sequence: CASSITTSSYNEQFF. As DNA, the CDR3 is TGTGCCAGTAGTATAACGACTAGCTCCTACAATGAGCAGTTCTTC.

This rearrangement joins TRBV7-6 to TRBJ2-1; 14 bases match TRBD2. V shed 3 bases, J shed 8 bases, and the junction held 3 bases outside the gene matches. CDR1 SGHVS and CDR2 FNYEAQ come from the germline V gene. The CDR3 contains 15 residues. CDR3 loop: CASSLTSGGADEQFF. In nucleotides, the CDR3 is TGTGCCAGCAGCTTGACTAGCGGGGGGGCCGATGAGCAGTTCTTC.

This chain uses TRBV5-1 with TRBJ1-1; D may be TRBD1 (5 bases). Germline CDR1 is SGHRS and CDR2 is YFSETQ. V lost 3 bases, J lost 5 bases, and 14 bases lay in between. The CDR3 extends over 14 amino acids. CDR3 DNA sequence: TGCGCCAGCAGCTCTAGGGGCGAAATTACTGAAGCTTTCTTT. Its protein is CASSSRGEITEAFF.

The chain uses TRBV7-8 and TRBJ1-6; 9 positions agree with TRBD1. CDR1 and CDR2 (germline): SGHVS, FQNEAQ. The trim removed 6 bases at V and 4 bases at J, leaving 4 bases unmatched. The CDR3 has 15 residues. CDR3 protein: CASSWGTGYNSPLHF. The CDR3 nucleotides are TGTGCCAGCAGTTGGGGGACAGGGTATAATTCACCCCTCCACTTT. The full variable domain, in which reference TRBV7-8 and TRBJ1-6 provide the parts outside the CDR3, is GAGVSQSPRYKVAKRGQDVALRCDPISGHVSLFWYQQALGQGPEFLTYFQNEAQLDKSGLPSDRFFAERPEGSVSTLKIQRTQQEDSAVYLCASSWGTGYNSPLHFGNGTRLTVT.

This sequence joins TRBV7-9 and TRBJ2-5, with 8 bases lining up with TRBD1. The CDR3 covers 14 residues. The germline CDR1 and CDR2 sequences are SEHNR and FQNEAQ (reference sequence). Trimming cost V 5 bases and J 5 bases; bases outside gene matches: 7. CDR3 in DNA: TGTGCCAGCAGCAAACAGGGGGTCGGTGAGACCCAGTACTTC. This translates into CASSKQGVGETQYF. The entire variable domain, with the rest obtained from reference TRBV7-9 and TRBJ2-5, is as follows: DTGVSQNPRHKITKRGQNVTFRCDPISEHNRLYWYRQTLGQGPEFLTYFQNEAQLEKSRLLSDRFSAERPKGSFSTLEIQRTEQGDSAMYLCASSKQGVGETQYFGPGTRLLVL.